The 5 T cell receptor beta chains reported below all come from one sample, sequenced in a study of blood T cell repertoires in COVID-19. Using immunoSEQ multiplex PCR, the repertoire was profiled, and TCRdb retains in-frame clones only, with some absent. The sample yields about 270,000 clones, 86% seen once. Sequences were obtained from peripheral blood. These receptors all come from a man between 40 and 49 years old who had recovered from COVID-19.

V gene TRBV7-3 combines with J gene TRBJ1-1; 9 bases agree with TRBD1. With 5 bases clipped from V and 0 bases from J, the junction kept 7 bases outside the gene matches. The CDR3 spans 16 residues. Per germline, CDR1 SGHTA and CDR2 FQGTGA. For the CDR3, the DNA is TGTGCCAGCAGCCGAGGACAGGGGATTATGAACACTGAAGCTTTCTTT. This gives the protein CASSRGQGIMNTEAFF.

This chain uses TRBV13 with TRBJ2-4; no clear D gene. V dropped 5 bases and J dropped 7 bases, with 18 bases sitting between them. This CDR3 comprises 15 residues. Germline V gene lookup returns CDR1 PRHDT and CDR2 FYEKMQ (reference sequence). The CDR3 loop reads CASSPNAGVANIQYF. The CDR3, as DNA: TGTGCCAGCAGCCCCAATGCCGGAGTCGCGAACATTCAGTACTTC.

The chain combines TRBV6-6 with TRBJ1-5, with D perhaps matching TRBD1 (6 bases). Germline values: CDR1 MNHNY, CDR2 SVGAGI (reference sequence). CDR3 size: 14 residues. V gave up 2 bases and J gave up 6 bases, with 11 bases separating them. The CDR3 is CASSYQGLSQPQHF. CDR3 nucleotides: TGTGCCAGCAGTTACCAGGGGTTAAGTCAGCCCCAGCATTTT.

The J gene is TRBJ2-7, the V gene TRBV7-8; D remains ambiguous. Deletions cut 5 bases from V and 4 bases from J, with 9 bases between. CDR3 length: 12 residues. CDR1 SGHVS and CDR2 FQNEAQ come from the germline V gene. The CDR3 loop reads CASSPERYEQYF. The CDR3 DNA sequence: TGTGCCAGCAGCCCCGAGAGGTACGAGCAGTACTTC.

The chain recombines TRBV6-6 with TRBJ1-6; D unclear. V dropped 0 bases and J dropped 5 bases, with 8 bases sitting between them. Germline CDR1 is MNHNY and CDR2 is SVGAGI (reference sequence). This CDR3 contains 15 residues. As DNA, the CDR3 is TGTGCCAGCAGTTACTCCCGCCGGGATAATTCACCCCTCCACTTT. Amino acid sequence: CASSYSRRDNSPLHF.